A single T cell receptor (beta chain) is shown here with its context. Its antigen is as yet unknown. This CDR3 is 14 amino acids long. J was trimmed by 6 bases and V by 3 bases; bases with no gene match: 3. From germline, CDR1 is SGHNT and CDR2 YYREEE (reference sequence). These data are taken from a study of cytomegalovirus exposure and HLA in healthy donors. Study-level information: About 85 million unique TCRs from HLA-typed donors were held in an early release of data. Study observations and caveats: Three CMV-associated chains were confirmed in vitro to be specific for CMV antigens. The majority of TCR sequences were rare, yet some public TCRs appeared in many donors.

PCR primers comprised 60 Vbeta and 13 Jbeta primers. Some clones are missing from TCRdb's copy, which holds only in-frame ones; the method was immunoSEQ multiplex PCR. This sample has 180,000 or so clones, with 70% to 85% found just once. Sequencing was done on a sample of PBMCs. The chain joins TRBV5-4 to TRBJ2-1, with 10 bases identical to TRBD2. The receptor was derived from a woman aged 55-75 years in good health and CMV-seropositive. The CDR3 loop reads CASSSAGGPNEQFF. Written as DNA, the CDR3 is TGTGCCAGCAGCTCAGCGGGAGGGCCCAATGAGCAGTTCTTC.